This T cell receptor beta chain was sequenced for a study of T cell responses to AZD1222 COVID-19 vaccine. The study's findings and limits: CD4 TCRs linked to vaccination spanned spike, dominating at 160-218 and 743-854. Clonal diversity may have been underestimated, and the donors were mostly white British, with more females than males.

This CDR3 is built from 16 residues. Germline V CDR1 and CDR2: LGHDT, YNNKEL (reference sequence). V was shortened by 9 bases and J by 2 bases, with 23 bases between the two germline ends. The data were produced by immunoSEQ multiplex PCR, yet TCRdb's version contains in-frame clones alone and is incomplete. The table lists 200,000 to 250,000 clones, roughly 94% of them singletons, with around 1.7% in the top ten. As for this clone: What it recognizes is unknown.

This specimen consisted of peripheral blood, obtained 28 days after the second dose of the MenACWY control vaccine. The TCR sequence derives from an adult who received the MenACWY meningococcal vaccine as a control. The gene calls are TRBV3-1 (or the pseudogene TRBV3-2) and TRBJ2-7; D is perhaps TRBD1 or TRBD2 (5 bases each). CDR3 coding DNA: TGTGCCAGTTATGCTCCCGTGGGACCAAAGCCCTACGAGCAGTACTTC. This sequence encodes CASYAPVGPKPYEQYF.